This T cell receptor beta chain is drawn from a study of blood T cell repertoires in COVID-19. On the study more broadly: Sites in the United States, Italy and Spain provided acute and convalescent COVID-19 samples.

Trimming took 6 bases from V and 6 from J, leaving 12 bases between them. CDR1 is KGHSH, CDR2 LQKENI, per germline. This CDR3 is built from 13 residues. Enrolled during active infection, Seattle patients were then followed longitudinally. The method was immunoSEQ multiplex PCR; TCRdb's version includes in-frame clones alone and lacks a portion of them. The table includes a few hundred thousand clones, around 88% detected once. This sequence joins TRBV18 and TRBJ2-1; D is unresolved. The sample taken for sequencing was peripheral blood. This receptor was taken from a woman in her forties or fifties with COVID-19, enrolled during active disease. CDR3 protein: CASSPPGPNEQFF. In nucleotides, the CDR3 is TGTGCCAGCTCCCCTCCTGGGCCCAATGAGCAGTTCTTC.